This TCR beta chain was recovered during a study of technical replicates of blood from several donors. A few counts support this clone. CDR1 and CDR2 (germline): MNHEY, SMNVEV (reference sequence). The CDR3 sequence is 15 residues long. V was pared by 6 bases and J by 5 bases, with 8 bases of the junction left unmatched. Clones were sequenced by immunoSEQ multiplex PCR, and TCRdb holds only the in-frame ones, with some missing. This sample has about 13,000 clones, with 70% to 80% found just once. V usage is TRBV27 and J usage is TRBJ2-7; TRBD2 matches at 12 bases. The sequenced sample was PBMCs. The sequence came from a human donor in good health. This CDR3 is CASRDLLAGGNEQYF. DNA of the CDR3: TGTGCCAGCAGGGACCTACTAGCGGGAGGCAACGAGCAGTACTTC.